This TCR beta chain was recorded in a study of T cell repertoires in cytomegalovirus infection. Background on the study: Peptides in the study included HLA-C-restricted and HLA-B-restricted CMV epitopes. Matching HLA type and CMV infection were both indicated by public TCR beta signatures. Study results and limitations: The cumulative frequency of public TCR beta families identified carriers of CMV plus the relevant HLA. The ex vivo response showed dominance by HLA-C-restricted CMV-specific TCR beta clonotypes.

The CDR3 contains 15 residues. Germline V gene sequence: CDR1 SEHNR, CDR2 FQNEAQ (reference sequence). V trimming: 5 bases; J trimming: 5 bases; junction bases outside the gene matches: 10. For this clonotype: The antigen is unknown.

TCRdb reprocessed the reads via MiXCR and lists one record per CDR3 protein. The sample records around 230,000 distinct CDR3 sequences, roughly 34% being singletons. The chain links TRBV7-9 to TRBJ2-7, with TRBD2 matching 9 bases. This clonotype originated in a human donor in good health (CMV status not recorded). Some clones in this sample may be carry-over from other donors' samples. Sequenced here: CD8+ T cells from cultured PBMCs, sampled from culture after CMV antigen stimulation. The DNA of the CDR3 is TGTGCCAGCAGCCCTCCCGCGGGAGGGCCGAACGAGCAGTACTTC. Translating it yields CASSPPAGGPNEQYF.